This TCR beta chain was profiled in a study of T-cell reconstitution after alpha-beta-depleted transplantation in children (TCRdb year 2016). Some background on the complete study: The study quantitatively tracked T-cell immune reconstitution after TCRalphabeta/CD19-depleted allogeneic hematopoietic cell transplantation in children using TCR repertoire profiling.

Libraries were built with PCR. Sequenced using an Illumina HiSeq 2500. TCR library preparation used molecular barcoding, with unique molecular identifiers applied to normalize quantification of the TCRbeta repertoire. The raw public data were reprocessed by TCRdb itself: fastp quality trimming at Q25, MiXCR clonotype calling, in-frame beta chains only. Entries that share a CDR3 protein sequence are merged under the most common genes and DNA. The sample table holds about 360,000 distinct CDR3 sequences, of which 10% to 15% were seen once. Jointly, the top ten make up over 3.5% of the sample. From its cysteine to its valine, the CDR3 spans 15 amino acids. Only the CDR3 region is kept as DNA, spanning 45 bases read in frame from base 1. The germline V gene (reference sequence) gives CDR1 as MNHEY and CDR2 as SMNVEV. V loses 5 bases at its end and J loses 0 bases; junction bases beyond the gene matches: 5.

A remark on this clonotype: This clone's antigen is unknown. The sample holds no much larger clone one base away, and base qualities are not on file.

The TCR comes from a human donor who donated a stem cell graft to a child with Fanconi anemia. The sample in question was PBMCs, obtained from the stem cell graft. The chain is encoded by TRBV27 joined to TRBJ2-7; TRBD1 matches 9 bases in the middle. The nucleotide sequence reads as follows: TGTGCCAGCAGTCCTGGACAGGGGTGCTCCTACGAGCAGTACGTC. This encodes CASSPGQGCSYEQYV.